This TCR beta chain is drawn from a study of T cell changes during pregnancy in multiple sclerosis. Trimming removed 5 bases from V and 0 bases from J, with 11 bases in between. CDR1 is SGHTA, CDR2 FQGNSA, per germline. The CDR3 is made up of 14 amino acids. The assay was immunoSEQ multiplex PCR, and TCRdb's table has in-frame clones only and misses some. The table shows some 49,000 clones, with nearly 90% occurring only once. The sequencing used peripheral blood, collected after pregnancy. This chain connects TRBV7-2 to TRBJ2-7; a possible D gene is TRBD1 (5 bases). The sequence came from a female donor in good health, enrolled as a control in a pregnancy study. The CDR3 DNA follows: TGTGCCAGCAGCCCGACAGTGAACTCCTACGAGCAGTACTTC. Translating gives CASSPTVNSYEQYF.